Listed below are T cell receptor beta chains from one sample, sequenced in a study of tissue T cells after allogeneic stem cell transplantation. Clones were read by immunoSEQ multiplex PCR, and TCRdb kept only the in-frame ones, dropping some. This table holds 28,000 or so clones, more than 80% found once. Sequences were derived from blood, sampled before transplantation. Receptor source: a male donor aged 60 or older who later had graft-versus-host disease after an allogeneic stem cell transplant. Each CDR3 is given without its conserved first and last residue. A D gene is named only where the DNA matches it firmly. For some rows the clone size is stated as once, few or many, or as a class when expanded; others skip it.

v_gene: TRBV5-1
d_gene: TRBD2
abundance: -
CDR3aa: ASSRGAGGTSTDTQY

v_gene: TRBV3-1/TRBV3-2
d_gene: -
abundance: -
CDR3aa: ASSWDFKGYT

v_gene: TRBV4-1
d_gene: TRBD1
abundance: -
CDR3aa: ASSPRIDRGTGSLGEQF

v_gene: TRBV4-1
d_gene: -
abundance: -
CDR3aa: ASSLMAGIKETQY

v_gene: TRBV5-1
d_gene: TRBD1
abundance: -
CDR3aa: ASSLQDRGTGELF

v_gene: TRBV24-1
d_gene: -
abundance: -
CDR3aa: ATSRRDNTDTQY

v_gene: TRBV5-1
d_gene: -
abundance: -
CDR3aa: ASSLSGVAKNIQY

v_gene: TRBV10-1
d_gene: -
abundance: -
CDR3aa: ASREQGSRTEAF

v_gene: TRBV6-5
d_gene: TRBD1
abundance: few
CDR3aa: ASRRTGRYEQY

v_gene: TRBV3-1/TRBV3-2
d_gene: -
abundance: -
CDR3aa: ASSHPGTTNTEAF

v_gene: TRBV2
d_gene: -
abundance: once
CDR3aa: ASSEGAGYGYT

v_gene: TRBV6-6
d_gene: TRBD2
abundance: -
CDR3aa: ASALGRGGPDTQY

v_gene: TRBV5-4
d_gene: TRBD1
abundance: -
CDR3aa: ASSPRDSGYEQY

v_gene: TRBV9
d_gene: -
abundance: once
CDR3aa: ASSGLVGYEQY

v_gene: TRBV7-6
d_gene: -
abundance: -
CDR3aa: ASRRGGGRPSSPLH

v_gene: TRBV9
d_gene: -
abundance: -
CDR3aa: ASSVASEINTGELF

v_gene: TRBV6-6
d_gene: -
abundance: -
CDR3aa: ASSYTQTGGADGYT

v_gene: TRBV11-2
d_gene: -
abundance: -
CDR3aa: ASSSQYTEAF

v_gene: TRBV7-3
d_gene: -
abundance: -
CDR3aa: ASSAPGTGELF

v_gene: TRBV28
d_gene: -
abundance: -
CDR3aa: ASSQLGPPTPYGYT

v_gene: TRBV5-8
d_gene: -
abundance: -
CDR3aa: ASRPGGGPSGNTIY

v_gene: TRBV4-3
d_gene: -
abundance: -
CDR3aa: ASSQALGSSPLH

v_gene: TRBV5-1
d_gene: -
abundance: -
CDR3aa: ASSTNRASYNEQF

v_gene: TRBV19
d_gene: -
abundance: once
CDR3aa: ASSIERYRLNTEAF

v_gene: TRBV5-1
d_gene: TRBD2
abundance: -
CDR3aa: ASSLSGRASNEQF

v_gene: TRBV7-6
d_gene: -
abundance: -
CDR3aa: ASSLVPPQGRETQY

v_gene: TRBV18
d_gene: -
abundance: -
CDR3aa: ASSPQADLNYGYT

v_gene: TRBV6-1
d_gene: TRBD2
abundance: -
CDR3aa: ASSEAGREGPGELF

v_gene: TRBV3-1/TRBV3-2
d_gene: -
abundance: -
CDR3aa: ASSQGGGTYEQY

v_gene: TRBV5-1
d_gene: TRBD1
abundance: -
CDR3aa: ASSLRQGDQPQH

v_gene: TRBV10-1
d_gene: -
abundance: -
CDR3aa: ASSDGRGRAYEQY

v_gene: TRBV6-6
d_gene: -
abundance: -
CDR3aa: ASSLTGTNEKLF

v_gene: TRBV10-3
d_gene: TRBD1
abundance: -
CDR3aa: AISAGGGNTIY

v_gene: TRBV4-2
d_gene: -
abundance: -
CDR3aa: ASSQVNPYEQY

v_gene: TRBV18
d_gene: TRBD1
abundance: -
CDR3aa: ASSLSQDRPQPQH

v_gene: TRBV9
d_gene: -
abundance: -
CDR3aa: ASSVEGSFPNEQF

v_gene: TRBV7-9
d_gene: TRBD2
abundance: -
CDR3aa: ASSPGTSDYEQY

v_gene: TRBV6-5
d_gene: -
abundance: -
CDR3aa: ASSHSNKYNEQF

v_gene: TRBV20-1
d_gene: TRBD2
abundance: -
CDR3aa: SASVILAGGYNEQF

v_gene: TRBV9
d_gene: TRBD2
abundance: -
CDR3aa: ASSPLESGRARTGELF

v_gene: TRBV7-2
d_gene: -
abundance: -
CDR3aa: ASSLEAGSSYEQY

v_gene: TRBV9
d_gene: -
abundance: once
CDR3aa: ASSDSYRSNMNTEAF

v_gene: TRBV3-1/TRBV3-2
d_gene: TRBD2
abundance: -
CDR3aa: ASSQLAGGSYEQY

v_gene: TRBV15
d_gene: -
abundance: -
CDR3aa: ATSRDAYRGGTEAF

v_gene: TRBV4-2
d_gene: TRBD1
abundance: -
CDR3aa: ASSLGTAFNEKLF

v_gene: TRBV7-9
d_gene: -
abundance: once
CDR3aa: ASSWGTDNQPQH

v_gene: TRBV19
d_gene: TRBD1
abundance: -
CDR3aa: ASSPQGDSSYNEQF

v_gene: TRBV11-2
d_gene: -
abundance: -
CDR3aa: ASALGSSYEQY

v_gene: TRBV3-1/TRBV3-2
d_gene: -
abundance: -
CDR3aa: ASSQAAWGAIQY

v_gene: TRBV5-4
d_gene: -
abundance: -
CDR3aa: ASSLRTGRVVEQY

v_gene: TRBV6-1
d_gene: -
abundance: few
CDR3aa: ASSEAGTLSGYT